Below, 25 T cell receptor beta chains from the same sample are listed, as sequenced in a study of cytomegalovirus exposure and HLA in healthy donors. Use of 60 Vbeta and 13 Jbeta primers characterized the PCR. The method was immunoSEQ multiplex PCR; TCRdb's version includes in-frame clones alone and lacks a portion of them. Of about 130,000 clones listed, roughly 82% were seen once; the top ten hold around 4%. Sequenced material: PBMCs. Every receptor here comes from a male donor in good health and CMV-seropositive.

The V gene is TRBV2, the J gene TRBJ2-2, with D possibly TRBD2 on 5 matching bases. The CDR3 length is 17 residues. V was trimmed by 0 bases and J by 6 bases, leaving 17 bases between them. Looked up from germline, CDR1 is SNHLY and CDR2 is FYNNEI. CDR3 in DNA: TGTGCCAGCAGTGAAGCCCGCCGGGCCTCGGGGTCCGGGGAGCTGTTTTTT. Its translation is CASSEARRASGSGELFF.

This clone has more than one count but fewer than ten. The chain joins TRBV7-2 to TRBJ2-3, with 9 nucleotides matching TRBD2. The CDR3 consists of 13 residues. V lost 4 bases and J lost 5; bases outside the gene matches: 1. Germline CDR1 and CDR2: SGHTA and FQGNSA. The CDR3 region is CASSWTSEDTQYF. CDR3 coding DNA: TGTGCCAGCAGCTGGACTAGCGAAGATACGCAGTATTTT.

The chain combines TRBV7-3 with TRBJ2-5, with unresolved D. V lost 0 bases, J lost 2 bases, and 4 bases lay in between. The CDR3 runs 13 residues. In germline, CDR1 is SGHTA, CDR2 FQGTGA. CDR3: CASSLTRQETQYF. In DNA, the CDR3 is TGTGCCAGCAGCTTAACCAGACAAGAGACCCAGTACTTC.

The chain uses TRBV29-1 and TRBJ2-5, with D uncertain. Trimming pared 4 bases from V and 4 bases from J, leaving 10 bases between. From germline, CDR1 is SQVTM and CDR2 ANQGSEA. The CDR3 is made up of 12 amino acids. The CDR3: CSVVRPAETQYF. The CDR3 DNA is TGCAGCGTTGTGAGGCCGGCAGAGACCCAGTACTTC.

The chain combines TRBV6-1 with TRBJ2-7, with no clear D. Germline CDR1 reads MNHNS; CDR2 reads SASEGT. This CDR3 has 13 amino acids. The V and J ends lost 2 bases and 1 base respectively, with 6 bases between them. DNA for the CDR3: TGTGCCAGCAGTGAATTGGCATCCTACGAGCAGTACTTC. Translated, it gives CASSELASYEQYF.

The rearrangement uses TRBV9 and TRBJ2-3; TRBD2 matches 8 bases. The germline V gene has CDR1 SGDLS and CDR2 YYNGEE. J was trimmed by 5 bases and V by 0 bases; bases with no gene match: 8. The CDR3 contains 16 residues. The CDR3 region is CASSVATAGGVDTQYF. Here the CDR3 DNA reads TGTGCCAGCAGCGTAGCTACTGCGGGAGGCGTAGATACGCAGTATTTT. The whole variable domain, remainder taken from reference TRBV9 and TRBJ2-3, is DSGVTQTPKHLITATGQRVTLRCSPRSGDLSVYWYQQSLDQGLQFLIQYYNGEERAKGNILERFSAQQFPDLHSELNLSSLELGDSALYFCASSVATAGGVDTQYFGPGTRLTVL.

The chain joins TRBV18 to TRBJ2-2; 11 bases map to TRBD1. The germline V gene has CDR1 KGHSH and CDR2 LQKENI. The V and J ends lost 2 bases and 4 bases, in that order; junction bases with no gene match: 6. This CDR3 spans 17 amino acids. The chain's CDR3 is CASSPLPDRGLTGELFF. The DNA of the CDR3 is TGTGCCAGCTCACCATTACCGGACAGGGGGCTCACCGGGGAGCTGTTTTTT.

The chain joins TRBV19 to TRBJ1-6, with D tentatively TRBD1 (5 bases). The CDR3 length is 16 residues. CDR1 is LNHDA, CDR2 SQIVND, per germline (reference sequence). V lost 2 bases, J lost 10 bases, and 18 bases lay in between. DNA of the CDR3: TGTGCCAGTAGTATAACGGCAGGGCAGGGCGGATCACCCCTCCACTTT. Protein: CASSITAGQGGSPLHF.

The rearrangement joins TRBV29-1 to TRBJ2-2; no firm D call. Between the trimmed V and J ends, which lost 4 bases and 0 bases, there was a span of 6 bases. CDR1 is SQVTM and CDR2 is ANQGSEA in the germline V gene. CDR3 size: 13 residues. The chain's CDR3 is CSVGATNTGELFF. CDR3 bases: TGCAGCGTTGGGGCCACGAACACCGGGGAGCTGTTTTTT.

The chain employs TRBV2 and TRBJ2-2, with D unresolved. V lost 2 bases, J lost 10 bases, and 8 bases lay in between. CDR1 is SNHLY and CDR2 is FYNNEI in the germline V gene. The CDR3 has 12 amino acids. DNA of the CDR3: TGTGCCAGCAGTGAACGTAGTGAGGAGCTGTTTTTT. Encoded protein: CASSERSEELFF.

The chain joins TRBV4-1 to TRBJ1-3; a possible D gene is TRBD1 (5 bases). CDR1 and CDR2 from the germline V gene are MGHRA and YSYEKL. The CDR3 is 15 residues long. V lost 0 bases and J lost 2, with 8 bases in between. CDR3 DNA: TGCGCCAGCAGCCAAGATGAAGGGGCTGGAAACACCATATATTTT. Encoded protein: CASSQDEGAGNTIYF.

The rearrangement uses TRBV28 and TRBJ2-7; perhaps TRBD2 as D (6 bases). The CDR3 extends over 14 amino acids. CDR1 is MDHEN, CDR2 SYDVKM, per germline. V was pared by 2 bases and J by 2 bases, with 10 bases between. CDR3 residues: CASSLAGSTYEQYF. The CDR3 nucleotides are TGTGCCAGCAGTTTAGCGGGGAGCACCTACGAGCAGTACTTC. The variable domain in full, with the rest retrieved from reference TRBV28 and TRBJ2-7, is DVKVTQSSRYLVKRTGEKVFLECVQDMDHENMFWYRQDPGLGLRLIYFSYDVKMKEKGDIPEGYSVSREKKERFSLILESASTNQTSMYLCASSLAGSTYEQYFGPGTRLTVT.

CDR3 nucleotide sequence: TGCGCCAGCGGTCTAGCGGGTACCTATTACTTC. Protein sequence: CASGLAGTYYF. The rearrangement links TRBV5-1 to TRBJ2-7; TRBD2 matches 8 bases. J was trimmed by 13 bases and V by 7 bases; bases with no gene match: 10. The V gene's germline CDR1 is SGHRS and CDR2 YFSETQ. The CDR3 spans 11 residues.

The chain uses TRBV18 and TRBJ2-4, with D perhaps matching TRBD2 (6 bases). CDR1 KGHSH and CDR2 LQKENI come from the germline V gene. Trimming removed 3 bases at V and 0 bases at J, with 9 bases between. This CDR3 has 15 amino acids. The CDR3 protein is CASSPQGLAKNIQYF. As DNA, the CDR3 is TGTGCCAGCTCACCCCAGGGACTAGCCAAAAACATTCAGTACTTC.

The chain uses TRBV28 and TRBJ2-7; 8 bases are a match to TRBD1. Germline values: CDR1 MDHEN, CDR2 SYDVKM. Unmatched junction bases numbered 5, after V lost 8 bases and J lost 2 bases. This CDR3 region has 13 residues. The CDR3 reads CASCRDRTYEQYF. Here the CDR3 DNA reads TGTGCCAGCTGCCGGGACAGGACCTACGAGCAGTACTTC.

The CDR3 loop is CATSPRQAFGNTIYF. The CDR3 nucleotides read TGTGCCACCAGCCCTCGACAGGCTTTTGGAAACACCATATATTTT. This chain joins TRBV15 and TRBJ1-3; D may be TRBD1 (6 bases). The CDR3 covers 15 residues. Trimming pared 5 bases from V and 3 bases from J, leaving 14 bases between. Germline V gives CDR1 LNHNV, CDR2 YYDKDF (reference sequence). Looking up the rest from reference TRBV15 and TRBJ1-3 gives the full variable domain: DAMVIQNPRYQVTQFGKPVTLSCSQTLNHNVMYWYQQKSSQAPKLLFHYYDKDFNNEADTPDNFQSRRPNTSFCFLDIRSPGLGDTAMYLCATSPRQAFGNTIYFGEGSWLTVV.

V usage is TRBV5-1 and J usage is TRBJ1-2, with TRBD1 matching 7 bases. Germline V gene lookup returns CDR1 SGHRS and CDR2 YFSETQ. The V gene end was trimmed by 3 bases and the J gene end by 5 bases; junction bases not matched to a gene: 13. The CDR3 runs to 16 residues. The CDR3 sequence: CASSWGRGGGEYGYTF. The CDR3 coding sequence is TGCGCCAGCAGCTGGGGGCGAGGAGGGGGCGAATATGGCTACACCTTC. Combining the CDR3 with reference TRBV5-1 and TRBJ1-2 gives the whole variable domain KAGVTQTPRYLIKTRGQQVTLSCSPISGHRSVSWYQQTPGQGLQFLFEYFSETQRNKGNFPGRFSGRQFSNSRSEMNVSTLELGDSALYLCASSWGRGGGEYGYTFGSGTRLTVV.

The V gene is TRBV29-1, the J gene TRBJ2-1; 8 bases are a match to TRBD2. Germline V lookup: CDR1 SQVTM, CDR2 ANQGSEA. V dropped 1 base and J dropped 4; count of bases not matched to a gene: 12. The CDR3 has 17 amino acids. The CDR3 loop reads CSVEASGGPFLYNEQFF. The CDR3 nucleotides read TGCAGCGTTGAAGCCAGCGGGGGCCCCTTTCTTTACAATGAGCAGTTCTTC.

V usage is TRBV28 and J usage is TRBJ1-1; D is uncertain. Germline V gene sequence: CDR1 MDHEN, CDR2 SYDVKM. The ends were cut back, 2 bases at V and 7 bases at J, with 5 bases in the middle. The CDR3 is 11 residues long. The CDR3 region has the DNA TGTGCCAGCAGTTTAGGCGGTGAAGCTTTCTTT. It is translated as CASSLGGEAFF.

The chain employs TRBV28 and TRBJ1-1; TRBD1 matches at 8 bases. The V gene's germline CDR1 is MDHEN and CDR2 SYDVKM. This CDR3 has 19 residues. With V trimmed by 2 bases and J by 6 bases, 20 bases remained unmatched. The CDR3: CASSLGTGGLRPISPEAFF. The CDR3, as DNA: TGTGCCAGCAGTTTAGGAACAGGGGGGTTGCGCCCAATTAGTCCTGAAGCTTTCTTT.

This chain links TRBV9 with TRBJ2-5; 11 bases are shared with TRBD2. Matching the DNA end better, TRBJ2-7 makes the J call doubtful. This CDR3 contains 18 residues. The V gene's germline CDR1 is SGDLS and CDR2 YYNGEE. In DNA, the CDR3 is TGTGCCAGCAGCGTAGGCGTAGCGGGAGGGCCTTATTTCTACGAGCAGTACTTC. Residues: CASSVGVAGGPYFYEQYF.

This clone turned up a few times. The genes are TRBV4-1 and TRBJ2-5; 9 bases align to TRBD2. Trimming removed 0 bases from V and 4 bases from J; junction bases left unmatched: 3. CDR1 and CDR2 (germline): MGHRA, YSYEKL. The length of the CDR3 is 15 residues. Here the CDR3 reads CASSQERGGAETQYF. The CDR3 DNA reads TGCGCCAGCAGCCAAGAACGCGGGGGGGCAGAGACCCAGTACTTC.

The chain carries TRBV4-2 and TRBJ1-5; no definite D call. Germline values: CDR1 LGHNA, CDR2 YNFKEQ. The CDR3 has 15 amino acids. V lost 0 bases and J lost 4, with 10 bases in between. This CDR3 reads CASSQDTGGNQPQHF. The CDR3 nucleotides are TGTGCCAGCAGCCAAGATACCGGCGGGAATCAGCCCCAGCATTTT.

This clone was observed a single time. The junction does not match germline at one end; this may be a read error. The V gene is TRBV7-9, the J gene TRBJ1-2; weak D call: TRBD1 (6 bases). Germline V CDR1 and CDR2: SEHNR, FQNEAQ (reference sequence). The CDR3 is 15 residues long. In nucleotides, the CDR3 is TGTTCCAGCAGCGCGGACAGTAGGGGTTCGGGGGGCTACACCTTC. It specifies CSSSADSRGSGGYTF.

The chain links TRBV7-3 to TRBJ2-2; TRBD2 matches 11 bases. CDR3 length: 16 amino acids. The J segment lost 6 bases and the V segment lost 5 bases, leaving 8 bases of the junction unmatched. The germline V gene encodes CDR1 SGHTA and CDR2 FQGTGA. Here the CDR3 reads CASSKTSGSGPGELFF. The CDR3 DNA follows: TGTGCCAGCAGCAAAACTAGCGGGAGTGGCCCCGGGGAGCTGTTTTTT.